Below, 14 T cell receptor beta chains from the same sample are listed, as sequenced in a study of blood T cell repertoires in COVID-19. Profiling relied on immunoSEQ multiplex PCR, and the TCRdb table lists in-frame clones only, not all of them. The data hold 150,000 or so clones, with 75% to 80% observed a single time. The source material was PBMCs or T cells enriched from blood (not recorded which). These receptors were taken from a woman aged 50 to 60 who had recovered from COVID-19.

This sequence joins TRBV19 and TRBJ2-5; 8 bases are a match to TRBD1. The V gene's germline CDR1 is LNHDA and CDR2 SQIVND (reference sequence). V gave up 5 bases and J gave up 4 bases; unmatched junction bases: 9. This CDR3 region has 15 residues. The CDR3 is CASSADRGRVETQYF. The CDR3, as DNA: TGTGCCAGTAGTGCCGACAGGGGAAGGGTAGAGACCCAGTACTTC.

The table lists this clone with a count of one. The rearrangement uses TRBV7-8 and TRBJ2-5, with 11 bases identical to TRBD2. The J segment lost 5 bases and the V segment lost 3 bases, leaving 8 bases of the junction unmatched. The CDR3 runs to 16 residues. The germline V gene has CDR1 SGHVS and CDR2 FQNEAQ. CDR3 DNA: TGTGCCAGCAGCTTTAATAGCGGGGGGGCCCGGGAGACCCAGTACTTC. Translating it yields CASSFNSGGARETQYF. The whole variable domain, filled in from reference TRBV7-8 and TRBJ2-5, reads GAGVSQSPRYKVAKRGQDVALRCDPISGHVSLFWYQQALGQGPEFLTYFQNEAQLDKSGLPSDRFFAERPEGSVSTLKIQRTQQEDSAVYLCASSFNSGGARETQYFGPGTRLLVL.

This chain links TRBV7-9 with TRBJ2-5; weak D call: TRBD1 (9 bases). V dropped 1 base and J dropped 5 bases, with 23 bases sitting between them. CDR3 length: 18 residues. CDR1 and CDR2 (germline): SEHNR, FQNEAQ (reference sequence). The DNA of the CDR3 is TGTGCCAGCAGCTTAGTTTGGACAGGGGCCGCGGGAGGTGAGACCCAGTACTTC. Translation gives CASSLVWTGAAGGETQYF.

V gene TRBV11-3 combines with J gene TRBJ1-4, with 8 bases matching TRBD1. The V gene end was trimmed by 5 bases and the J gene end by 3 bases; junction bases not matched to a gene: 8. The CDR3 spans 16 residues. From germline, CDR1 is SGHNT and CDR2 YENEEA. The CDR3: CASSRDRIVPNEKLFF. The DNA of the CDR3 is TGTGCCAGCAGCCGGGACAGGATTGTGCCTAATGAAAAACTGTTTTTT.

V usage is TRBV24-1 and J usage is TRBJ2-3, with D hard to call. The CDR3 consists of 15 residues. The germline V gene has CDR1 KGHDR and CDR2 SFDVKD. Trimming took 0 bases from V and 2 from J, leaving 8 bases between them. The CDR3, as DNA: TGTGCCACCAGTGATTTGATTGGCAACACAGATACGCAGTATTTT. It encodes CATSDLIGNTDTQYF.

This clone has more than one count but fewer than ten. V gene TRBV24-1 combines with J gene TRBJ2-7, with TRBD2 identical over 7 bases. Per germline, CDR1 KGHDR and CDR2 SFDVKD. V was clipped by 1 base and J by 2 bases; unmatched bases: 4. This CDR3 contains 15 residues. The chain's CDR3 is CATSDFREVPYEQYF. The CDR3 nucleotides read TGTGCCACCAGTGATTTCCGGGAGGTTCCCTACGAGCAGTACTTC.

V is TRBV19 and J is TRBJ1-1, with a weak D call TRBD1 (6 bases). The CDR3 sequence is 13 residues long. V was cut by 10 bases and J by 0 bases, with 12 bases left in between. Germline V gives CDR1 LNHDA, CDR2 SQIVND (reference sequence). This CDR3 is CATRGQMNTEAFF. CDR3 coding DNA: TGTGCCACCAGAGGACAGATGAACACTGAAGCTTTCTTT.

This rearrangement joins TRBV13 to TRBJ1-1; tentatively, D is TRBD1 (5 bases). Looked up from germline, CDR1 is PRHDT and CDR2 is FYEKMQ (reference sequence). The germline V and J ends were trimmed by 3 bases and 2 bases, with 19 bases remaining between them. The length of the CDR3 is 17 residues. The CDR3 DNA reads TGTGCCAGCAGCTTTCCCCGGGCAGGGAGGGACAACACTGAAGCTTTCTTT. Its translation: CASSFPRAGRDNTEAFF.

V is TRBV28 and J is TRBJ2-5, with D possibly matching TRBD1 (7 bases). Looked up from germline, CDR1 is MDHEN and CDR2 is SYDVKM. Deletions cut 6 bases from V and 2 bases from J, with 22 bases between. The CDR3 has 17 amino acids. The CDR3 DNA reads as TGTGCCAGCAGCCGTGCGACTCAGGGGGGCGGACAAGAGACCCAGTACTTC. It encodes CASSRATQGGGQETQYF.

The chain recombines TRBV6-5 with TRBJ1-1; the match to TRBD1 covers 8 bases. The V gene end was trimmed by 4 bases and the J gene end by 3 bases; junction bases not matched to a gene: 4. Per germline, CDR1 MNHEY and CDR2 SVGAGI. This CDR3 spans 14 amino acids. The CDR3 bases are TGTGCCAGCAGTTTAGACAGGGGTCACACTGAAGCTTTCTTT. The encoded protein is CASSLDRGHTEAFF.

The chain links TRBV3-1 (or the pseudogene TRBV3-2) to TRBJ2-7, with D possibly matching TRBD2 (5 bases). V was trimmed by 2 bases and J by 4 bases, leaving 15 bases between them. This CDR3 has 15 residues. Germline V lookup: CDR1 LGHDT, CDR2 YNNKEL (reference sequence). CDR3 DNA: TGTGCCAGCAGCCAACGGGTGGGAGTCTGGTACGAGCAGTACTTC. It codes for CASSQRVGVWYEQYF.

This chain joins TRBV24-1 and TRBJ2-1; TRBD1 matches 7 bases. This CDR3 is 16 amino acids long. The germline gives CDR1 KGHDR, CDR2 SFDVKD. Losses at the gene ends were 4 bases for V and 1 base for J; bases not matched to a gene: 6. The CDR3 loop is CATSDPGQFSYNEQFF. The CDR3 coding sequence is TGTGCCACCAGTGACCCGGGACAGTTTTCCTACAATGAGCAGTTCTTC.

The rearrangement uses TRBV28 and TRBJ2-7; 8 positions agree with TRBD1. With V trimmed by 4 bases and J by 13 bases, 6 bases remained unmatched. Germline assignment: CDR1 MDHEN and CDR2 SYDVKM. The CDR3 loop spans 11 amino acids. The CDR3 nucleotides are TGTGCCAGCAGTTCTTGGACAGGGAAATACTTC. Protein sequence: CASSSWTGKYF.

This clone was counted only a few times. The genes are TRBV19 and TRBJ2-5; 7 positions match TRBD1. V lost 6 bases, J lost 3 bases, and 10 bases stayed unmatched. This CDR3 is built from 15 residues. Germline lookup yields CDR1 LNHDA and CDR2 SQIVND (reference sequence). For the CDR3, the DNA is TGTGCCAGTAGCCTCTACCACAGGGGAAAAGAGACCCAGTACTTC. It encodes CASSLYHRGKETQYF.